The 27 T cell receptor beta chains listed next were all sequenced from one sample in a study of blood T cell repertoires in COVID-19. Using immunoSEQ multiplex PCR, the repertoire was profiled, and TCRdb retains in-frame clones only, with some absent. The table has under 80,000 clones, around 88% seen once. The specimen was peripheral blood. The receptors stem from a man between 65 and 80 years old with active or convalescent COVID-19.

This chain links TRBV5-5 with TRBJ1-6; maybe TRBD1 (6 bases). This CDR3 has 15 amino acids. Trimming pared 4 bases from V and 4 bases from J, leaving 12 bases between. The germline CDR1 and CDR2 sequences are SGHKS and YYEKEE (reference sequence). CDR3 coding DNA: TGTGCCAGCAGCCGCAGGGGCCCATATAATTCACCCCTCCACTTT. This sequence encodes CASSRRGPYNSPLHF.

This clone was counted a single time. CDR3 in DNA: TGTGCCAGCAGCCCTTGGACAGGGGCGGACACTGAAGCTTTCTTT. This sequence encodes CASSPWTGADTEAFF. The chain uses TRBV14 and TRBJ1-1; 9 positions agree with TRBD1. Germline V CDR1 and CDR2: SGHDN, FVKESK. This CDR3 is built from 15 residues. V shed 4 bases, J shed 3 bases, and the junction held 6 bases outside the gene matches.

This chain joins TRBV6-5 and TRBJ1-4; D unresolved. V gave up 5 bases and J gave up 0 bases, with 7 bases separating them. The germline V gene encodes CDR1 MNHEY and CDR2 SVGAGI. This CDR3 has 14 amino acids. This chain's CDR3 is CASSRVATNEKLFF. The CDR3 DNA sequence: TGTGCCAGCAGTCGGGTTGCAACTAATGAAAAACTGTTTTTT.

The gene calls are TRBV19 and TRBJ2-1; D is undetermined. The ends were cut back, 6 bases at V and 6 bases at J, with 9 bases in the middle. The CDR3 spans 12 residues. Germline loops: CDR1 LNHDA, CDR2 SQIVND (reference sequence). The CDR3 loop reads CASRPPGNEQFF. CDR3 nucleotide sequence: TGTGCCAGTAGACCCCCGGGCAATGAGCAGTTCTTC.

The gene calls are TRBV7-9 and TRBJ1-6, with D possibly TRBD1 on 5 matching bases. In germline, CDR1 is SEHNR, CDR2 FQNEAQ (reference sequence). Between the trimmed V and J ends, which lost 3 bases and 5 bases, there was a span of 8 bases. CDR3 length: 14 residues. CDR3 in amino acids: CASSLGGDNSPLHF. The CDR3 DNA is TGTGCCAGCAGCTTGGGGGGGGATAATTCACCCCTCCACTTT.

This rearrangement joins TRBV28 to TRBJ1-2; 8 bases map to TRBD1. With V trimmed by 7 bases and J by 4 bases, 8 bases remained unmatched. The CDR3 has 14 amino acids. Germline V gene sequence: CDR1 MDHEN, CDR2 SYDVKM. The CDR3 here is CASILRGLGYGYTF. CDR3 in DNA: TGTGCCAGCATACTCAGGGGGCTCGGCTATGGCTACACCTTC.

The gene calls are TRBV12-3 or TRBV12-4 and TRBJ2-7, with 10 bases matching TRBD1. The ends lost 6 bases at V and 6 bases at J; junction bases unmatched: 2. CDR3 length equals 12 residues. In DNA form, the CDR3 reads TGTGCCAGCAGGGGGGACAGGGGCGAGCAGTACTTC. It is translated as CASRGDRGEQYF.

V is TRBV18 and J is TRBJ1-5; TRBD1 agrees at 11 bases. This CDR3 spans 15 amino acids. Germline CDR1 and CDR2: KGHSH and LQKENI. V gave up 6 bases and J gave up 2 bases; unmatched junction bases: 3. CDR3 DNA sequence: TGTGCCAGCTCGGCGGGACAGGGGGGCAATCAGCCCCAGCATTTT. Translated: CASSAGQGGNQPQHF.

The gene calls are TRBV19 and TRBJ1-2, with 10 nucleotides matching TRBD1. The trim removed 5 bases at V and 7 bases at J, leaving 16 bases unmatched. The CDR3 is 17 amino acids. CDR1 LNHDA and CDR2 SQIVND come from the germline V gene (reference sequence). The CDR3: CASSAKGQGSRNFGYTF. CDR3 in DNA: TGTGCCAGTAGTGCCAAGGGACAGGGGTCCCGAAATTTTGGCTACACCTTC.

This chain joins TRBV30 and TRBJ1-6, with 12 nucleotides matching TRBD1. Unmatched junction bases numbered 1, after V lost 2 bases and J lost 8 bases. The length of the CDR3 is 14 residues. The V gene's germline CDR1 is GTSNPN and CDR2 SVGIG (reference sequence). The CDR3 here is CAWSRDRGHSPLHF. The CDR3 coding sequence is TGTGCCTGGAGTCGGGACAGGGGGCATTCACCCCTCCACTTT.

This rearrangement joins TRBV6-6 to TRBJ2-5; 8 nucleotides match TRBD1. Germline V lookup: CDR1 MNHNY, CDR2 SVGAGI (reference sequence). The CDR3 has 17 residues. With 5 bases clipped from V and 1 base from J, the junction kept 12 bases outside the gene matches. The CDR3 bases are TGTGCCAGCAGTCCCAGGGGGCCGGATGAGACCCAAGAGACCCAGTACTTC. This translates into CASSPRGPDETQETQYF.

V usage is TRBV14 and J usage is TRBJ1-6, with D hard to call. V was cut by 3 bases and J by 14 bases, with 8 bases left in between. Germline CDR1 is SGHDN and CDR2 is FVKESK. The CDR3 runs to 11 residues. CDR3 coding DNA: TGTGCCAGCAGCCAGTGGAGCACCCTCCACTTT. Amino acid sequence: CASSQWSTLHF.

This rearrangement joins TRBV9 to TRBJ2-3; D not resolved. CDR1 and CDR2 (germline): SGDLS, YYNGEE. This CDR3 comprises 13 residues. Trimming removed 5 bases at V and 2 bases at J, with 9 bases between. CDR3 loop: CASSPTITDTQYF. CDR3 DNA: TGTGCCAGCAGTCCTACGATCACAGATACGCAGTATTTT.

This chain connects TRBV6-5 to TRBJ1-2, with TRBD1 matching 8 bases. CDR3 length: 15 residues. Germline V CDR1 and CDR2: MNHEY, SVGAGI. The trim removed 8 bases at V and 8 bases at J, leaving 16 bases unmatched. The CDR3 spells CASRAGTGGSKGYTF. In DNA, the CDR3 is TGTGCCAGCCGAGCAGGCACAGGGGGATCTAAGGGCTACACCTTC.

The chain combines TRBV6-5 with TRBJ1-4; TRBD1 agrees at 10 bases. Germline V lookup: CDR1 MNHEY, CDR2 SVGAGI. The CDR3 has 15 amino acids. V lost 4 bases to trimming and J lost 8 bases; unmatched junction nucleotides: 7. CDR3 nucleotides: TGTGCCAGCAGTTCTGCCGGGACAGGGGACGAAAAACTGTTTTTT. Translated: CASSSAGTGDEKLFF.

The chain is built from TRBV28 and TRBJ2-7; a possible D gene is TRBD1 (6 bases). The V end was cut by 6 bases, the J end by 6 bases, with 15 bases between. The CDR3 covers 13 residues. CDR1 and CDR2 (germline): MDHEN, SYDVKM. The DNA for the CDR3 is TGTGCCAGCAGAGAACAGGGTAGGGGCGAGCAGTACTTC. It encodes CASREQGRGEQYF.

This clone was seen a single time. This rearrangement joins TRBV14 to TRBJ2-2; TRBD2 is a possible D gene (5 bases). Per germline, CDR1 SGHDN and CDR2 FVKESK. The ends were cut back, 4 bases at V and 4 bases at J, with 10 bases in the middle. The CDR3 is made up of 14 amino acids. The CDR3 spells CASSPSGSTGELFF. DNA of the CDR3: TGTGCCAGCAGCCCTTCGGGAAGCACCGGGGAGCTGTTTTTT. The variable domain in full, with the rest retrieved from reference TRBV14 and TRBJ2-2, is EAGVTQFPSHSVIEKGQTVTLRCDPISGHDNLYWYRRVMGKEIKFLLHFVKESKQDESGMPNNRFLAERTGGTYSTLKVQPAELEDSGVYFCASSPSGSTGELFFGEGSRLTVL.

This clone occurred a few times. This rearrangement joins TRBV4-3 to TRBJ2-7; D gene ambiguous. Germline-derived CDR1 and CDR2 are LGHNA and YSLEER. Deletions cut 1 base from V and 6 bases from J, with 13 bases between. CDR3 size: 14 residues. CDR3 region: CASSQGPSGTEQYF. The CDR3 coding sequence is TGCGCCAGCAGCCAAGGCCCTTCAGGAACCGAGCAGTACTTC.

The chain has TRBV30 and TRBJ2-7; weak D call: TRBD2 (6 bases). The CDR3 runs 13 residues. Trimming shortened V by 4 bases and J by 0 bases, and 10 bases separated the two germline ends. From germline, CDR1 is GTSNPN and CDR2 SVGIG (reference sequence). The CDR3 reads CAWMGLDSYEQYF. In DNA form, the CDR3 reads TGTGCCTGGATGGGACTGGACTCCTACGAGCAGTACTTC.

The chain combines TRBV14 with TRBJ2-7; D unclear. The CDR3 contains 17 residues. Trimming removed 2 bases from V and 1 base from J, with 18 bases in between. The germline V gene encodes CDR1 SGHDN and CDR2 FVKESK. The CDR3 DNA sequence: TGTGCCAGCAGCCAAAAACGCCTTCCTGGGCGTTCCTACGAGCAGTACTTC. Translation gives CASSQKRLPGRSYEQYF.

The CDR3 loop is CATHTDRGYYGYTF. CDR3 DNA sequence: TGTGCCACCCACACGGACAGGGGATACTATGGCTACACCTTC. The chain recombines TRBV10-3 with TRBJ1-2, with TRBD1 matching over 9 bases. The CDR3 is made up of 14 amino acids. The V segment lost 10 bases and the J segment 3 bases; nucleotides outside the gene matches: 9. Germline values: CDR1 ENHRY, CDR2 SYGVKD.

This clone has only one observation. This chain links TRBV10-3 with TRBJ1-1; D ambiguous. There are 15 residues in the CDR3. Germline V lookup: CDR1 ENHRY, CDR2 SYGVKD. V was clipped by 3 bases and J by 1 base, with 12 bases between them. This chain's CDR3 is CAISDGIGENTEAFF. Here the CDR3 DNA reads TGTGCCATCAGTGACGGTATCGGGGAGAACACTGAAGCTTTCTTT.

This clone was seen a single time. The chain has TRBV2 and TRBJ1-2; D is uncertain. The CDR3 loop spans 13 amino acids. The germline V gene encodes CDR1 SNHLY and CDR2 FYNNEI. The ends were cut back, 3 bases at V and 3 bases at J, with 8 bases in the middle. The CDR3 DNA sequence: TGTGCCAGCAGTGACTCAGACTACTATGGCTACACCTTC. Protein sequence: CASSDSDYYGYTF.

This sequence joins TRBV28 and TRBJ1-2; TRBD1 is a possible D gene (5 bases). Germline V lookup: CDR1 MDHEN, CDR2 SYDVKM. The CDR3 totals 15 residues. V lost 2 bases and J 13 bases, leaving 23 bases between the germline ends. The CDR3: CASSLDLLTVQGSTF. In nucleotides, the CDR3 is TGTGCCAGCAGTTTAGATCTTTTAACGGTGCAGGGAAGCACCTTC.

The chain links TRBV7-2 to TRBJ2-3; maybe TRBD2 (5 bases). The CDR3 has 14 residues. Germline V gene data show CDR1 as SGHTA and CDR2 as FQGNSA. Trimming pared 5 bases from V and 2 bases from J, leaving 11 bases between. CDR3 sequence: CASSPGLNTDTQYF. In DNA, the CDR3 is TGTGCCAGCAGCCCCGGACTCAACACAGATACGCAGTATTTT.

The chain uses TRBV11-2 and TRBJ2-7; 12 nucleotides line up with TRBD2. The CDR3 runs 14 residues. Per the germline V gene, CDR1 is SGHAT and CDR2 is FQNNGV. V was clipped by 3 bases and J by 6 bases; unmatched bases: 3. CDR3 in DNA: TGTGCCAGCAGCTTCCAGGGACTAGCGGGCGAGCAGTACTTC. The encoded protein is CASSFQGLAGEQYF.

The genes are TRBV4-3 and TRBJ1-4; D call uncertain. CDR1 LGHNA and CDR2 YSLEER come from the germline V gene. This CDR3 is built from 15 residues. With 6 bases removed from V and 0 bases from J, the gap between germline ends came to 11 bases. The DNA for the CDR3 is TGCGCCAGCAGGCCTTCGAGCACAACTAATGAAAAACTGTTTTTT. This sequence encodes CASRPSSTTNEKLFF.